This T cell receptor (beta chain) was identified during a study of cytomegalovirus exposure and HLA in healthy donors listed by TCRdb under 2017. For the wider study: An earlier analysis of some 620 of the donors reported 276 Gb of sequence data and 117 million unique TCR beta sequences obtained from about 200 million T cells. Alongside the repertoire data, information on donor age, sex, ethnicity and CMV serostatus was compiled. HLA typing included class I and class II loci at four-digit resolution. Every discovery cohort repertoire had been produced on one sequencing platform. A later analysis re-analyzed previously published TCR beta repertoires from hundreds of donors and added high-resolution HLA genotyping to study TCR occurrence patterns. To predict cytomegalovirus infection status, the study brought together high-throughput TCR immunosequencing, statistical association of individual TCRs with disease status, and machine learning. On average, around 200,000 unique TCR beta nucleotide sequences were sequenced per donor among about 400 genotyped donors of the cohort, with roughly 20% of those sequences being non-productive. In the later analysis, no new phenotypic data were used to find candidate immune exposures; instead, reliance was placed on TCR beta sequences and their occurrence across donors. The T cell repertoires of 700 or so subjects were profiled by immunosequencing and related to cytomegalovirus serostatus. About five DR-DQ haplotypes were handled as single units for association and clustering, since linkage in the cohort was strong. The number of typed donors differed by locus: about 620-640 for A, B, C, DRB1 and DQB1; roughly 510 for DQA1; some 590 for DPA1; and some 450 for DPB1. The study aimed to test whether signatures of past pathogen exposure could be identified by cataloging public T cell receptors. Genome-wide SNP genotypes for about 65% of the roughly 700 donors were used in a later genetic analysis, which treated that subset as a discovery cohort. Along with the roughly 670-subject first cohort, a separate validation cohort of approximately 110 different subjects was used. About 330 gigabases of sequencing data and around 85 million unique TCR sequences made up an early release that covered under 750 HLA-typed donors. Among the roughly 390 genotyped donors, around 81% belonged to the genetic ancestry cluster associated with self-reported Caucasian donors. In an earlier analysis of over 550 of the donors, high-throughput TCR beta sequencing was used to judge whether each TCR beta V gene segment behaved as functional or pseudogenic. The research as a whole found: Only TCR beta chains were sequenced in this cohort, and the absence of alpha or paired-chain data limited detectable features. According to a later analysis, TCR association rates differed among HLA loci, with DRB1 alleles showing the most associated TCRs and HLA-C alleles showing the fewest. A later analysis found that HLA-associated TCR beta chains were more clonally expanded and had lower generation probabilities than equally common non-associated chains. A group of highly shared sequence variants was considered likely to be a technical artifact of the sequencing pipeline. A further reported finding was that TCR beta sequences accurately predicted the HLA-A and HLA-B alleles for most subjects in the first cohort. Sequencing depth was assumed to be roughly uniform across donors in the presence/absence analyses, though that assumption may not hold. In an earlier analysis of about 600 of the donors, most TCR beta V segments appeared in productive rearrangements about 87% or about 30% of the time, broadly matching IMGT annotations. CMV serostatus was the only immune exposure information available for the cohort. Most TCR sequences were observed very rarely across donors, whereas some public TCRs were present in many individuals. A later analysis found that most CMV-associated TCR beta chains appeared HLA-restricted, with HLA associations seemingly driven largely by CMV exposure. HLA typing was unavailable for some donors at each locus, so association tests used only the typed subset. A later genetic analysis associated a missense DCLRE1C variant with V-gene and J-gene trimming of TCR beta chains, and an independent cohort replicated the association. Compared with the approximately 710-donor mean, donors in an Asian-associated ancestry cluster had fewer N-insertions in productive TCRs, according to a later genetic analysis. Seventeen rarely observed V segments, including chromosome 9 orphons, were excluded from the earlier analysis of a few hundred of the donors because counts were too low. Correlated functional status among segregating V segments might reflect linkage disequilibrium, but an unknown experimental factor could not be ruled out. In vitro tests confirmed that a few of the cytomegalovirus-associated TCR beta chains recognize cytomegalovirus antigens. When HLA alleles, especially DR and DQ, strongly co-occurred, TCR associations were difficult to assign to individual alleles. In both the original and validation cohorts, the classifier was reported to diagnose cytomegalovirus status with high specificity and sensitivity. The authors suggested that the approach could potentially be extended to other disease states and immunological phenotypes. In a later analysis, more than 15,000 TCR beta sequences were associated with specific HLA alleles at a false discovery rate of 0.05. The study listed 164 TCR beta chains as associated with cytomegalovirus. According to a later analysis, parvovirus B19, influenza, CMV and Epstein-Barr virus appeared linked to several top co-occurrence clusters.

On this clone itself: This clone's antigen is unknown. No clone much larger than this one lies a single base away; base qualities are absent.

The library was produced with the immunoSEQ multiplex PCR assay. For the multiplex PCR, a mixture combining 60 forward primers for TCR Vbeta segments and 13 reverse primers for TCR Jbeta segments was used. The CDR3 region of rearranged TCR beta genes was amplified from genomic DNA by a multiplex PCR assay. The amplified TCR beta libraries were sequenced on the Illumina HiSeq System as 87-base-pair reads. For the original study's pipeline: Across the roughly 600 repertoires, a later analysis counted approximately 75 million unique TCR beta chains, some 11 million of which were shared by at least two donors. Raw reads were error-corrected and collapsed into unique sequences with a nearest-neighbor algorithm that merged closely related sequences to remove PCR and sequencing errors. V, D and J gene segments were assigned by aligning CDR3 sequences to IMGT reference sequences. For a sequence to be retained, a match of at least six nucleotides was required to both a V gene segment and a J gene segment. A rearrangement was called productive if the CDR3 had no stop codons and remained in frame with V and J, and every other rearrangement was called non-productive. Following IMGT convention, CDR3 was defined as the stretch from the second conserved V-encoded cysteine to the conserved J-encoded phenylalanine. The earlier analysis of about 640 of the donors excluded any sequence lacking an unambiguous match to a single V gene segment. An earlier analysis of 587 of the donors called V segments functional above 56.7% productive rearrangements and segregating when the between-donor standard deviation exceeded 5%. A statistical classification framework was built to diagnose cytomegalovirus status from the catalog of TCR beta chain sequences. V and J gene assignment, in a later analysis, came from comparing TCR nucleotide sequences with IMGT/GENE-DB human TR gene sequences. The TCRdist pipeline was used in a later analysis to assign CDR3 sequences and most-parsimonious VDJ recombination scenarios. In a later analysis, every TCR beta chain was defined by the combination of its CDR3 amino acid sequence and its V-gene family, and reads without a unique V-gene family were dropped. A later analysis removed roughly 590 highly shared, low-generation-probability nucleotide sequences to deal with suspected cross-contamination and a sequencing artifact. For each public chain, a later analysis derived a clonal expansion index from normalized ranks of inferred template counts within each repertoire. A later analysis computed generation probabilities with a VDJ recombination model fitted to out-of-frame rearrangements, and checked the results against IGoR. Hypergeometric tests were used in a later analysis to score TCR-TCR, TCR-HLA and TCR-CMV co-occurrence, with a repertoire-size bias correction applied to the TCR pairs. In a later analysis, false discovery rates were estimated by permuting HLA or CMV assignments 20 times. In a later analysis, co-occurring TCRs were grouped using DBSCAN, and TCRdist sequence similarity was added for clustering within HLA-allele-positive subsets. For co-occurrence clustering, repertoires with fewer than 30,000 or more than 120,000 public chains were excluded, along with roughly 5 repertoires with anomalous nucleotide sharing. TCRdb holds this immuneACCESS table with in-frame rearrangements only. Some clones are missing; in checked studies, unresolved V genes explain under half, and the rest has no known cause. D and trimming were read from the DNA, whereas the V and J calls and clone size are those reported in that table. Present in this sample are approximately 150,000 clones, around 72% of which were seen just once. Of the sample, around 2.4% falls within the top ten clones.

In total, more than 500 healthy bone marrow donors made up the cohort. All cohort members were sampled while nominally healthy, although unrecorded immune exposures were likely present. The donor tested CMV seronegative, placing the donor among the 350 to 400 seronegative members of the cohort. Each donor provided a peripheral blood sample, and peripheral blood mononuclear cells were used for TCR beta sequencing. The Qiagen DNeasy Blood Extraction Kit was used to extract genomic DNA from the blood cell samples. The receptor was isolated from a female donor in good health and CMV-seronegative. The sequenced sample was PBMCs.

CDR3 region: CASALTGGWQYF. The nucleotides are TGTGCCAGCGCACTAACGGGAGGGTGGCAGTATTTT. This chain is built from TRBV6-1 and TRBJ2-3; the central 8 bases match TRBD2. The germline V gene sets CDR1 to MNHNS and CDR2 to SASEGT. Measured from the cysteine to the phenylalanine, the CDR3 is 12 residues long. The only DNA kept is the CDR3, 36 bases in frame from the first base. For this chain, trimming is 8 bases at the V end and 11 bases at the J end, and the number of junction bases without a gene match is 9.